The 21 T cell receptor beta chains listed next were all sequenced from one sample in a study of T cell repertoires in cytomegalovirus infection. TCRdb reanalysed the reads using MiXCR and keeps one entry per CDR3 protein. The sample contains roughly 720,000 distinct CDR3 sequences, 35% to 45% of which appear only once. Sequences were obtained from PBMCs. These receptors all come from a human donor in good health (CMV status not recorded). Some clones in this sample may be carry-over from other donors' samples.

The V and J genes are TRBV24-1 and TRBJ2-3; TRBD2 agrees at 12 bases. With 4 bases clipped from V and 5 bases from J, the junction kept 9 bases outside the gene matches. The germline gives CDR1 KGHDR, CDR2 SFDVKD. The CDR3 has 17 amino acids. CDR3: CATSESTSGSLLDTQYF. CDR3 nucleotide sequence: TGTGCCACCAGTGAGTCGACTAGCGGGAGTTTATTAGATACGCAGTATTTT.

The gene calls are TRBV20-1 and TRBJ1-1; 7 nucleotides align to TRBD1. With 5 bases clipped from V and 4 bases from J, the junction kept 13 bases outside the gene matches. This CDR3 spans 15 amino acids. CDR1 and CDR2 from the germline V gene are DFQATT and SNEGSKA (reference sequence). The CDR3 sequence is CSAPEPGTVITEAFF. Written as DNA, the CDR3 is TGCAGTGCTCCTGAGCCCGGGACAGTAATCACTGAAGCTTTCTTT.

A few counts support this clonotype. The chain joins TRBV28 to TRBJ1-2; unclear D gene. Trimming removed 8 bases from V and 4 bases from J, with 23 bases in between. Germline V gene data show CDR1 as MDHEN and CDR2 as SYDVKM. CDR3 length equals 16 residues. CDR3 coding DNA: TGTGCCAGCCGCCTCGTCACCAGACCTACTAGCTATGGCTACACCTTC. Translating it yields CASRLVTRPTSYGYTF.

The sample holds many counts of this clonotype. The chain joins TRBV7-8 to TRBJ2-1; D not resolved. Germline assignment: CDR1 SGHVS and CDR2 FQNEAQ. The CDR3 is 15 amino acids. The germline V and J ends were trimmed by 1 base and 2 bases, with 9 bases remaining between them. CDR3 in DNA: TGTGCCAGCAGCTTAGAGATCCTGGCCTACAATGAGCAGTTCTTC. Translation gives CASSLEILAYNEQFF.

The rearrangement uses TRBV3-1 and TRBJ1-4; tentatively, D is TRBD1 (5 bases). The CDR3 covers 15 residues. CDR1 LGHDT and CDR2 YNNKEL come from the germline V gene (reference sequence). V lost 4 bases to trimming and J lost 5 bases, with 14 bases between them. The CDR3 region has the DNA TGTGCCAGCAGCCTTAAGGACATAGTCAATGAAAAACTGTTTTTT. Translation: CASSLKDIVNEKLFF.

V gene TRBV12-3 or TRBV12-4 combines with J gene TRBJ1-4, with D tentatively TRBD1 (6 bases). Trimming pared 10 bases from V and 0 bases from J, leaving 21 bases between. The CDR3 runs to 17 residues. The CDR3 nucleotides read TGTGCCACCCGGAGAGGAGGGGGGATTGCAACTAATGAAAAACTGTTTTTT. Translation: CATRRGGGIATNEKLFF.

The V gene is TRBV6-1, the J gene TRBJ1-3, with D hard to call. The CDR3 extends over 14 amino acids. Germline V gene data show CDR1 as MNHNS and CDR2 as SASEGT. Between the trimmed V and J ends, which lost 8 bases and 0 bases, there was a span of 11 bases. CDR3 sequence reads: CASFGSISGNTIYF. Here the CDR3 DNA reads TGTGCCAGCTTCGGGTCGATCTCTGGAAACACCATATATTTT.

This clonotype was counted a few times. V is TRBV19 and J is TRBJ2-7, with 10 nucleotides matching TRBD2. The CDR3 length is 17 residues. J was trimmed by 3 bases and V by 5 bases; bases with no gene match: 13. Germline CDR1 and CDR2: LNHDA and SQIVND (reference sequence). In nucleotides, the CDR3 is TGTGCCAGTAGTCTGGCGGGGCCTAGCGGGGGAAACTACGAGCAGTACTTC. Translating it yields CASSLAGPSGGNYEQYF.

The chain combines TRBV6-5 with TRBJ2-5; perhaps D is TRBD1 or TRBD2 (5 bases each). Trimming removed 2 bases from V and 12 bases from J, with 16 bases in between. Germline CDR1 and CDR2: MNHEY and SVGAGI. CDR3 size: 13 residues. Here the CDR3 reads CASSYMSQGDEYF. CDR3 in DNA: TGTGCCAGCAGTTACATGTCCCAAGGGGACGAGTACTTC.

This clonotype was detected a few times. CDR3 sequence: CASSTGTGGYNEQFF. The CDR3 DNA is TGTGCCAGCAGTACCGGGACAGGGGGCTACAATGAGCAGTTCTTC. This chain links TRBV28 with TRBJ2-1; 11 bases fit TRBD1. This CDR3 comprises 15 residues. CDR1 and CDR2 from the germline V gene are MDHEN and SYDVKM. Trimming removed 5 bases from V and 3 bases from J; junction bases left unmatched: 3.

The rearrangement links TRBV20-1 to TRBJ2-7; TRBD2 aligns across 9 bases. Germline V gene lookup returns CDR1 DFQATT and CDR2 SNEGSKA (reference sequence). Trimming took 5 bases from V and 5 from J; bases not matched to a gene: 13. The CDR3 has 15 residues. CDR3 amino acids: CSAPKNSGRAHEQYF. DNA for the CDR3: TGCAGTGCTCCCAAAAATAGCGGGAGAGCCCACGAGCAGTACTTC.

For this clonotype: Compared with germline, one end of the junction differs, possibly owing to a read error. The J gene is TRBJ2-7, the V gene TRBV7-3; D is unclear. Per the germline V gene, CDR1 is SGHTA and CDR2 is FQGTGA. The CDR3 covers 12 residues. Here the CDR3 DNA reads TGTGCAAGCAGCTTAGTCGGGCTAGAGAAGTACTTC. Its protein is CASSLVGLEKYF. Full variable domain (remainder filled in from reference TRBV7-3 and TRBJ2-7): GAGVSQTPSNKVTEKGKYVELRCDPISGHTALYWYRQSLGQGPEFLIYFQGTGAADDSGLPNDRFFAVRPEGSVSTLKIQRTERGDSAVYLCASSLVGLEKYFGPGTRLTVT.

This clonotype is a singleton in its sample. This chain links TRBV2 with TRBJ2-7; the match to TRBD2 covers 7 bases. V lost 1 base, J lost 6 bases, and 0 bases stayed unmatched. Germline CDR1 and CDR2: SNHLY and FYNNEI. CDR3 length: 12 residues. The CDR3 loop is CASSEGGGEQYF. CDR3 in DNA: TGTGCCAGCAGTGAAGGGGGGGGCGAGCAGTACTTC.

The chain combines TRBV7-2 with TRBJ2-7; the D gene is possibly TRBD2 (6 bases). The CDR3 totals 14 residues. Per the germline V gene, CDR1 is SGHTA and CDR2 is FQGNSA. V gave up 5 bases and J gave up 1 base, with 12 bases separating them. The CDR3 nucleotides are TGTGCCAGCAGCCCTAGCGTTGGATCCTACGAGCAGTACTTC. Translated: CASSPSVGSYEQYF.

This clonotype came up a few times. V gene TRBV11-1 combines with J gene TRBJ2-1, with D perhaps being TRBD1 or TRBD2 (5 bases each). The germline V gene has CDR1 SGHAT and CDR2 FQDESV (reference sequence). The CDR3 consists of 14 residues. Trimming removed 8 bases at V and 2 bases at J, with 13 bases between. In DNA, the CDR3 is TGTGCCAGCGCCGGGACGGGAACCTACAATGAGCAGTTCTTC. Its translation: CASAGTGTYNEQFF.

The chain couples TRBV19 to TRBJ2-5, with 7 bases matching TRBD1. J lost 5 bases, V lost 9 bases, and 9 bases had no gene match. This CDR3 is built from 13 residues. Germline assignment: CDR1 LNHDA and CDR2 SQIVND (reference sequence). CDR3 sequence: CASARDSMETQYF. Written as DNA, the CDR3 is TGTGCCAGCGCTAGGGACAGTATGGAGACCCAGTACTTC.

The J gene is TRBJ1-1, the V gene TRBV7-8, with D possibly matching TRBD1 (5 bases). The CDR3 runs 11 residues. The V and J ends lost 4 bases and 10 bases respectively, with 10 bases between them. Germline loops: CDR1 SGHVS, CDR2 FQNEAQ. The CDR3 region has the DNA TGTGCCAGCAGCTCCCGGGACGGAGCTTTCTTT. This translates into CASSSRDGAFF.

In this sample, this clonotype turned up a few times. CDR3 protein: CASSLGRQGWEPQHF. In nucleotides, the CDR3 is TGTGCCAGCAGCTTAGGTCGGCAGGGGTGGGAGCCCCAGCATTTT. The J gene is TRBJ1-5, the V gene TRBV11-2; a possible D gene is TRBD1 (6 bases). Trimming took off 1 base at V and 8 bases at J, with 15 bases between the two ends. The germline gives CDR1 SGHAT, CDR2 FQNNGV. The CDR3 is made up of 15 amino acids.

The genes are TRBV19 and TRBJ1-4, with no clear D. Per germline, CDR1 LNHDA and CDR2 SQIVND (reference sequence). The CDR3 is 15 residues long. V was pared by 7 bases and J by 7 bases, with 19 bases between. CDR3 sequence: CASTQRAPNSEKLFF. CDR3 nucleotide sequence: TGTGCCAGTACCCAGCGGGCCCCCAACTCTGAAAAACTGTTTTTT. The full variable domain, rest sourced from reference TRBV19 and TRBJ1-4, is DGGITQSPKYLFRKEGQNVTLSCEQNLNHDAMYWYRQDPGQGLRLIYYSQIVNDFQKGDIAEGYSVSREKKESFPLTVTSAQKNPTAFYLCASTQRAPNSEKLFFGSGTQLSVL.

As concerns this clonotype: The CDR3 carries no conserved terminal phenylalanine or tryptophan, so it likely arises from a read error. The chain has TRBV28 and TRBJ1-5, with TRBD1 identical over 8 bases. The V gene's germline CDR1 is MDHEN and CDR2 SYDVKM. Trimming cost V 5 bases and J 9 bases; bases outside gene matches: 12. The CDR3 is made up of 15 amino acids. Written as DNA, the CDR3 is TGTGCCAGCAGTCCCCGGGACAGGCCTCGGGGGCCCCAGCATCTT. It specifies CASSPRDRPRGPQHL.

The chain recombines TRBV20-1 with TRBJ2-5; 8 bases are shared with TRBD2. Germline values: CDR1 DFQATT, CDR2 SNEGSKA (reference sequence). The CDR3 totals 14 residues. J was trimmed by 0 bases and V by 6 bases; bases with no gene match: 6. CDR3 sequence (DNA): TGCAGTGCCGGACCACTAGCGGACCAAGAGACCCAGTACTTC. As protein: CSAGPLADQETQYF.